Listed below are T cell receptor beta chains from one sample, sequenced in a study of response to subunit inactivated influenza vaccine. One entry per CDR3 protein results from TCRdb running MiXCR on the RT-PCR reads. The sample consists of a few hundred thousand distinct CDR3 sequences, 20% to 25% of them appearing once. The sample was PBMCs from blood, taken roughly 20 months after vaccination. All receptors derive from a man aged 45 to 75 who received an inactivated influenza vaccine. CDR3s include the opening cysteine and the closing phenylalanine or tryptophan. D genes are given only for firm matches. Clone size is given for some rows only: seen once, a few or many times, or a class if the clone is expanded.

j_call,d_call,v_call,clone_size,cdr3_aa,cdr3_nt
TRBJ2-3,NA,TRBV9,NA,CASSAKTSTDTQYF,TGTGCCAGCAGCGCGAAAACTAGCACAGATACGCAGTATTTT
TRBJ2-2,NA,TRBV4-2,few,CASIADSGELFF,TGTGCCAGCATCGCGGACAGCGGGGAGCTGTTTTTT
TRBJ1-5,NA,TRBV19,few,CASSLGTLAQPQHF,TGTGCCAGTAGTCTAGGGACACTGGCTCAGCCCCAGCATTTT
TRBJ2-1,NA,TRBV4-3,NA,CASSQLLGNEQFF,TGCGCCAGCAGCCAACTACTCGGCAATGAGCAGTTCTTC
TRBJ2-7,NA,TRBV7-2,NA,CASSLEMGYEQYF,TGTGCCAGCAGCTTAGAGATGGGCTACGAGCAGTACTTC
TRBJ1-1,NA,TRBV7-2,few,CASSPSSPVNTEAFF,TGTGCCAGCAGCCCGTCCTCCCCGGTGAACACTGAAGCTTTCTTT
TRBJ1-5,TRBD1,TRBV12-3/TRBV12-4,NA,CASWGGQGVSNQPQHF,TGTGCCAGCTGGGGGGGACAGGGGGTTAGCAATCAGCCCCAGCATTTT
TRBJ1-5,TRBD1,TRBV10-2,few,CASSDGGQGYQPQHF,TGCGCCAGCAGTGATGGGGGACAGGGCTACCAGCCCCAGCATTTT
TRBJ2-3,TRBD2,TRBV4-2,NA,CASSPWTTSGGAGTDTQYF,TGTGCCAGCAGCCCCTGGACGACTAGCGGGGGGGCGGGTACAGATACGCAGTATTTT
TRBJ1-2,NA,TRBV12-3/TRBV12-4,many,CASSSSEEINYGYTF,TGTGCCAGCAGTTCGTCGGAGGAAATTAACTATGGCTACACCTTC
TRBJ2-7,TRBD1,TRBV6-2/TRBV6-3,NA,CASSYLQGAYEQYF,TGTGCCAGCAGTTACTTACAGGGGGCTTACGAGCAGTACTTC
TRBJ2-7,NA,TRBV12-3/TRBV12-4,NA,CASTPGPGAYEQYF,TGTGCCAGCACCCCGGGTCCTGGGGCCTACGAGCAGTACTTC
TRBJ1-4,NA,TRBV3-1,NA,CASSQARGQRLNEKLFF,TGTGCCAGCAGCCAAGCCCGCGGACAGCGACTTAATGAAAAACTGTTTTTT
TRBJ2-2,TRBD1,TRBV12-3/TRBV12-4,few,CASRPDRGGELFF,TGTGCCAGCAGACCCGACAGGGGCGGGGAGCTGTTTTTT
TRBJ1-6,NA,TRBV4-3,NA,CASSQGPGIGSYNSALHF,TGCGCCAGCAGCCAAGGACCGGGTATAGGCTCCTATAATTCAGCCCTCCACTTT
TRBJ1-6,NA,TRBV20-1,many,CSASIGQYNSPLHF,TGCAGTGCTAGCATCGGACAGTATAATTCACCCCTCCACTTT
TRBJ2-7,NA,TRBV5-6,NA,CASSKQVLYEQYF,TGTGCCAGCAGCAAACAGGTCCTCTACGAGCAGTACTTC
TRBJ1-1,NA,TRBV7-2,NA,CASSSQGLGEAFF,TGTGCCAGCAGCTCACAGGGATTAGGAGAAGCTTTCTTT
TRBJ2-3,TRBD2,TRBV9,NA,CASSVAGGFHTQYF,TGTGCCAGCAGCGTAGCGGGGGGATTTCATACGCAGTATTTT
TRBJ1-5,TRBD1,TRBV12-3/TRBV12-4,few,CASTRGETGPQPQHF,TGTGCCAGCACGCGTGGGGAGACAGGGCCTCAGCCCCAGCATTTT
TRBJ1-2,NA,TRBV6-2/TRBV6-3,few,CASSYSSGRYGYTF,TGTGCCAGCAGTTACTCGAGTGGACGCTATGGCTACACCTTC
TRBJ2-4,NA,TRBV12-3/TRBV12-4,few,CASSRRDSGKNIQYF,TGTGCCAGCAGTAGACGGGACTCGGGCAAAAACATTCAGTACTTC
TRBJ2-1,NA,TRBV4-3,NA,CASSQDRIDNEQFF,TGCGCCAGCAGCCAAGATCGCATCGACAATGAGCAGTTCTTC
TRBJ1-6,TRBD1,TRBV6-2/TRBV6-3,few,CASKIQGARHSPLHF,TGTGCCAGCAAGATACAGGGGGCGAGGCATTCACCCCTCCACTTT
TRBJ1-6,NA,TRBV11-1,NA,CASSLGRANSPLHF,TGTGCCAGCAGCTTGGGCAGGGCCAATTCACCCCTCCACTTT
TRBJ2-1,TRBD2,TRBV20-1,few,CSARGLAWYNEQFF,TGCAGTGCACGAGGACTAGCATGGTACAATGAGCAGTTCTTC
TRBJ2-2,TRBD2,TRBV12-3/TRBV12-4,NA,CASSLELAGAKLFF,TGTGCCAGCAGTTTAGAACTAGCGGGGGCCAAGCTGTTTTTT
TRBJ2-1,NA,TRBV2,few,CARRTVYNEQFF,TGTGCCAGGCGGACAGTCTACAATGAGCAGTTCTTC
TRBJ2-3,NA,TRBV5-1,few,CASSSSGQQGTQYF,TGCGCCAGCAGCTCCTCAGGACAGCAAGGCACGCAGTATTTT
TRBJ2-5,NA,TRBV4-1,NA,CASSQDPGGRETQYF,TGCGCCAGCAGCCAAGATCCCGGGGGAAGGGAGACCCAGTACTTC
TRBJ2-1,TRBD1,TRBV7-2,NA,CASSSDREPYNEQFF,TGTGCCAGCAGCAGCGACAGGGAGCCCTACAATGAGCAGTTCTTC
TRBJ2-7,TRBD1,TRBV14,few,CASSQRQGARYEQYF,TGTGCCAGCAGCCAAAGACAGGGGGCAAGGTACGAGCAGTACTTC
TRBJ1-3,NA,TRBV6-5,NA,CASSYSIADASGNTIYF,TGTGCCAGCAGTTACTCGATCGCGGACGCCTCTGGAAACACCATATATTTT
TRBJ2-7,NA,TRBV10-3,NA,CAIRTGAYEQYF,TGTGCCATCAGGACAGGAGCCTACGAGCAGTACTTC
TRBJ2-3,TRBD2,TRBV27,few,CASSSSLAGGITDTQYF,TGTGCCAGCAGTTCATCCCTAGCGGGAGGGATCACAGATACGCAGTATTTT
TRBJ2-5,NA,TRBV12-3/TRBV12-4,few,CASSLSAETQYF,TGTGCCAGCAGTTTAAGTGCGGAGACCCAGTACTTC
TRBJ1-2,TRBD1,TRBV5-1,many,CASSPTGAQGYTF,TGCGCCAGCAGCCCGACAGGGGCTCAAGGCTACACCTTC
TRBJ1-5,NA,TRBV12-3/TRBV12-4,few,CASSLEQFNQPQHF,TGTGCCAGCAGTTTGGAACAGTTCAATCAGCCCCAGCATTTT
TRBJ1-5,NA,TRBV14,few,CASSQAYDRCNQPQHF,TGTGCCAGCAGCCAAGCCTATGACAGGTGCAATCAGCCCCAGCATTTT
TRBJ1-5,TRBD1,TRBV7-2,few,CASSGQAGQPQHF,TGTGCCAGCAGCGGACAGGCGGGTCAGCCCCAGCATTTT
TRBJ2-5,NA,TRBV10-3,once,CAISDRGARKETQYF,TGTGCCATCAGTGACCGGGGGGCGAGAAAAGAGACCCAGTACTTC
TRBJ2-7,TRBD2,TRBV29-1,few,CSVGGSSYEQYF,TGCAGCGTGGGGGGGAGCTCCTACGAGCAGTACTTC
TRBJ2-2,NA,TRBV9,once,CASSVVPQGTGELFF,TGTGCCAGCAGCGTAGTACCTCAGGGCACCGGGGAGCTGTTTTTT
TRBJ1-6,NA,TRBV14,NA,CASSQEAGVSPLHF,TGTGCCAGCAGCCAAGAGGCAGGGGTTTCACCCCTCCACTTT
TRBJ2-2,TRBD1,TRBV20-1,NA,CSARTGGLGELFF,TGCAGTGCTAGAACAGGGGGCTTGGGGGAGCTGTTTTTT
TRBJ2-2,TRBD1,TRBV24-1,NA,CATSALDRGLSNTGELFF,TGTGCCACCAGTGCCTTGGACAGGGGCCTTTCGAACACCGGGGAGCTGTTTTTT
TRBJ2-7,TRBD2,TRBV2,NA,CASRVGTSGSNEQYF,TGTGCCAGCAGAGTCGGGACTAGCGGGAGCAACGAGCAGTACTTC
TRBJ2-7,TRBD1,TRBV4-2,NA,CASSQVEGQGAQEQYF,TGTGCCAGCAGCCAAGTCGAAGGACAGGGGGCTCAAGAGCAGTACTTC
TRBJ2-5,NA,TRBV20-1,NA,CSARGGRVPETQYF,TGCAGTGCTAGAGGGGGGAGAGTCCCAGAGACCCAGTACTTC
TRBJ1-4,TRBD1,TRBV2,NA,CASRVDRGDEKLFF,TGTGCCAGCAGAGTGGACAGGGGGGACGAAAAACTGTTTTTT
TRBJ1-2,NA,TRBV19,NA,CASSILGGPGNGYTF,TGTGCCAGTAGTATCCTCGGGGGGCCGGGGAATGGCTACACCTTC
TRBJ1-2,TRBD1,TRBV4-3,many,CASSLDRGDIYGYTF,TGCGCCAGCAGTCTCGACAGGGGGGATATCTATGGCTACACCTTC
TRBJ2-1,NA,TRBV12-3/TRBV12-4,NA,CASSPRRGEQFF,TGTGCCAGCAGTCCTAGAAGGGGTGAGCAGTTCTTC
TRBJ1-5,TRBD1,TRBV18,NA,CASSRGQVNDQPQHF,TGTGCCAGCTCACGAGGACAGGTTAATGATCAGCCCCAGCATTTT
TRBJ1-3,NA,TRBV25-1,few,CASSDASDSGNTIYF,TGTGCCAGCAGTGATGCTAGTGACTCTGGAAACACCATATATTTT
TRBJ1-6,NA,TRBV6-1,few,CASSPGQRLSNSPLHF,TGTGCCAGCAGTCCTGGACAGAGGCTATCCAATTCACCCCTCCACTTT
TRBJ2-2,NA,TRBV7-9,NA,CASSSDGWGAYTGELFF,TGTGCCAGCAGCTCCGACGGCTGGGGGGCTTACACCGGGGAGCTGTTTTTT